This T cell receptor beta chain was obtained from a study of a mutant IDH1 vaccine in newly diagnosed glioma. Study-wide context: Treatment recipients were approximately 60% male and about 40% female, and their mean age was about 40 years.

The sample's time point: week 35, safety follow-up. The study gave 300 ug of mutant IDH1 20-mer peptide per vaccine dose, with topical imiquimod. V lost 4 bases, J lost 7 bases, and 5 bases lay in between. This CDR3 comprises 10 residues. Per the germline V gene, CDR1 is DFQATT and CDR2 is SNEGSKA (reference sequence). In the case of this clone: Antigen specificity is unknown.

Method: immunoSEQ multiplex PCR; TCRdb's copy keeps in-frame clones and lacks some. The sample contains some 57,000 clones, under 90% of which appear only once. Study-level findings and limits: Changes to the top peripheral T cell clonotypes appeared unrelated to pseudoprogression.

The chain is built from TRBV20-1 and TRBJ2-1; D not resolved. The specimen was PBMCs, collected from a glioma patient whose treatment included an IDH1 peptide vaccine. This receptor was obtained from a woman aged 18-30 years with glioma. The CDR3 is CSANWNEQFF. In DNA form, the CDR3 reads TGCAGTGCTAACTGGAATGAGCAGTTCTTC.